This T cell receptor beta chain was observed in a study of T cells in Graves' hyperthyroidism and ophthalmopathy. This clonotype was seen at least ten times. The investigators amplified TCR beta CDR3 regions from RNA transcripts. Carried out on the TCR CDR3, a first-round RT-PCR used the HTBI primer set. TCRdb recomputed calls from the multiplex PCR reads with MiXCR, one row per CDR3 protein. The sample has roughly 380,000 distinct CDR3 sequences; about 15% are singletons. Germline CDR1 and CDR2: SGHAT and FQNNGV. The V end lost 3 bases, the J end lost 7 bases, and 7 bases lay between the germline ends. The CDR3 totals 12 residues. Graves' hyperthyroidism is called stable when ophthalmopathy does not progress within 18 months. Participants, patients aged 18 to 65, had newly diagnosed hyperthyroidism with a duration under 2 months. Reasons for excluding patients were uncontrolled infection, other autoimmune disease, pregnancy or lactation. Diagnosis relied on clinical symptoms, serum thyroxine and TRAb, thyroid ultrasound and orbital computed tomography.

This TCR was sampled from a woman aged 60-70 years with Graves' hyperthyroidism. The sequenced material came from blood. The chain is built from TRBV11-2 and TRBJ2-1; D ambiguous. CDR3 DNA: TGTGCCAGCAGCTTTATGGGAAATGAGCAGTTCTTC. Translation gives CASSFMGNEQFF.